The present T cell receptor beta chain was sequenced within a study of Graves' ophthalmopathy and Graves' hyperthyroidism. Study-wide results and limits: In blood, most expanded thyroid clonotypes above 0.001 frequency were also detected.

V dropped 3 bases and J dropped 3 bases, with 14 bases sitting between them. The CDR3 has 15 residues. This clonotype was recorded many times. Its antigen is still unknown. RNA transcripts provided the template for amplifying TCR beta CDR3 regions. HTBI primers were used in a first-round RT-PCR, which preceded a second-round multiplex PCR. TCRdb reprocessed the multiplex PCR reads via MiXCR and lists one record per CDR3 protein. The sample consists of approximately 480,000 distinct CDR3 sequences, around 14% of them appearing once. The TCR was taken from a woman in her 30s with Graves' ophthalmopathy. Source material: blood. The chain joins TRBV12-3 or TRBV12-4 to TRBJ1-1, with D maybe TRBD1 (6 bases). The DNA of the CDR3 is TGTGCCAGCAGTTTGGGGGCAGGGCTTCACACTGAAGCTTTCTTT. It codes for CASSLGAGLHTEAFF.